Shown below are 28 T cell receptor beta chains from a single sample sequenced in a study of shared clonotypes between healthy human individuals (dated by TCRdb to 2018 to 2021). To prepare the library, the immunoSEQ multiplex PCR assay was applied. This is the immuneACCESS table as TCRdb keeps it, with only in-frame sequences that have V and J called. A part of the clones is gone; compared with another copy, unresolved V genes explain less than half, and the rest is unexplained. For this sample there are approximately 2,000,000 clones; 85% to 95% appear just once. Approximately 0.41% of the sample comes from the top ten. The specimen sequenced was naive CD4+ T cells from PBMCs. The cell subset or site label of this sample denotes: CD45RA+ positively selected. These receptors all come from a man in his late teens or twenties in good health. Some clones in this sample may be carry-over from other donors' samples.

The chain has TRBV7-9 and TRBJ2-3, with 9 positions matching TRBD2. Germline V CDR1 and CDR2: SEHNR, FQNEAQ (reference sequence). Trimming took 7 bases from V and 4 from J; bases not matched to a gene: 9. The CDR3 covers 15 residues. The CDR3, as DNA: TGTGCCAGCATCCATAGCGGGAGCCCCCCAGATACGCAGTATTTT. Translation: CASIHSGSPPDTQYF.

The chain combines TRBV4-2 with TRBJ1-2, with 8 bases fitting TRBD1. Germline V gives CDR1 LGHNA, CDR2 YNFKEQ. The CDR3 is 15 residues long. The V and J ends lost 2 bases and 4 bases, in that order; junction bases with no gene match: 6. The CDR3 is CASSQQGAKGYGYTF. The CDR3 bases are TGTGCCAGCAGCCAACAGGGGGCTAAGGGCTATGGCTACACCTTC.

The CDR3 is CASSGNMNTEAFF. Written as DNA, the CDR3 is TGTGCCAGCAGCGGTAACATGAACACTGAAGCTTTCTTT. The rearrangement uses TRBV14 and TRBJ1-1; D is ambiguous. The CDR3 runs to 13 residues. Germline CDR1 reads SGHDN; CDR2 reads FVKESK. V was shortened by 5 bases and J by 0 bases, with 7 bases between the two germline ends.

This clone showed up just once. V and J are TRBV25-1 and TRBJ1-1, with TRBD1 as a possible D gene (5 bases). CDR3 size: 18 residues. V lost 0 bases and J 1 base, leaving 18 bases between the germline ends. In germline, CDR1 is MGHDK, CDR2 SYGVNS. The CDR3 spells CASSEYIPRVSRNTEAFF. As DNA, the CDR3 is TGTGCCAGCAGTGAATATATTCCCAGGGTGAGTAGGAACACTGAAGCTTTCTTT.

CDR3 in DNA: TGTGCCAGCAGCTTAAACGGAAGAAGGGAGCAGTACTTC. Translating gives CASSLNGRREQYF. The rearrangement joins TRBV7-9 to TRBJ2-7; D is unclear. The V end lost 2 bases, the J end lost 7 bases, and 12 bases lay between the germline ends. This CDR3 contains 13 residues. Germline-derived CDR1 and CDR2 are SEHNR and FQNEAQ (reference sequence).

The CDR3 DNA follows: TGTGCCAGCTCACCACGAAAAGCCCTGGAGACCCAGTACTTC. Translating gives CASSPRKALETQYF. The rearrangement links TRBV18 to TRBJ2-5; D is ambiguous. The CDR3 has 14 residues. V was pared by 1 base and J by 5 bases, with 11 bases between. Germline CDR1 reads KGHSH; CDR2 reads LQKENI. Full variable domain (rest looked up from reference TRBV18 and TRBJ2-5): NAGVMQNPRHLVRRRGQEARLRCSPMKGHSHVYWYRQLPEEGLKFMVYLQKENIIDESGMPKERFSAEFPKEGPSILRIQQVVRGDSAAYFCASSPRKALETQYFGPGTRLLVL.

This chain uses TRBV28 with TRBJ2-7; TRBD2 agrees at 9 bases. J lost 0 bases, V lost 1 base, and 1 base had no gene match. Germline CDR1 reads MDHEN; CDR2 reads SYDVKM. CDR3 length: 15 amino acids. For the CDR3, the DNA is TGTGCCAGCAGTTTATTGCGGGAGGGCTCCTACGAGCAGTACTTC. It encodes CASSLLREGSYEQYF.

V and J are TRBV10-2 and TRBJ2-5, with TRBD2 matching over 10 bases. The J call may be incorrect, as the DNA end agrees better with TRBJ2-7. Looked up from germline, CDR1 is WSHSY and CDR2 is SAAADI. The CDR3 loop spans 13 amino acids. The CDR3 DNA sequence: TGCGCCAGCAGCGGACTAGCGGACTACGAGCAGTACTTC. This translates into CASSGLADYEQYF.

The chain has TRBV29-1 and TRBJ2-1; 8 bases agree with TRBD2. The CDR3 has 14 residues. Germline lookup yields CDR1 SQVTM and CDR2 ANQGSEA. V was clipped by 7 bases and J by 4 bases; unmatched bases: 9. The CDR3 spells CSAGPGGAYNEQFF. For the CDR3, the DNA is TGCAGCGCTGGCCCGGGGGGGGCTTACAATGAGCAGTTCTTC.

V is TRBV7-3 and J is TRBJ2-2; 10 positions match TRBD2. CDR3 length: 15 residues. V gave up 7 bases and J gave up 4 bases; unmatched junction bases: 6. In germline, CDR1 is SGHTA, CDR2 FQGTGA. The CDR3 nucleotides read TGTGCCAGCACTAGCGGGAGTCGGGGCACCGGGGAGCTGTTTTTT. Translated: CASTSGSRGTGELFF.

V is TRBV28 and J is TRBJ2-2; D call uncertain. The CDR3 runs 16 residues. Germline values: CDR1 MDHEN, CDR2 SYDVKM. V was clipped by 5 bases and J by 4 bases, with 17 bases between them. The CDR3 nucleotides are TGTGCCAGCAGTATCTCCTACATTTCTCCCACCGGGGAGCTGTTTTTT. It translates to CASSISYISPTGELFF.

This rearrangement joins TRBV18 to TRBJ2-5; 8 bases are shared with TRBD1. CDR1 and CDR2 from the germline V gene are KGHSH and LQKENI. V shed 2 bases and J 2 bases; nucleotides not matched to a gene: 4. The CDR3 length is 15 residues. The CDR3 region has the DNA TGTGCCAGCTCACCAGACAGGGGAACTCAAGAGACCCAGTACTTC. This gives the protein CASSPDRGTQETQYF.

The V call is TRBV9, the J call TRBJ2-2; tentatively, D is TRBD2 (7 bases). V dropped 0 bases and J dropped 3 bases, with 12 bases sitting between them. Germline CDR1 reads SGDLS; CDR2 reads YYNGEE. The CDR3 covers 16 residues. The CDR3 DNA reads TGTGCCAGCAGCGTAGAGGGGGGGCTATACACCGGGGAGCTGTTTTTT. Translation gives CASSVEGGLYTGELFF.

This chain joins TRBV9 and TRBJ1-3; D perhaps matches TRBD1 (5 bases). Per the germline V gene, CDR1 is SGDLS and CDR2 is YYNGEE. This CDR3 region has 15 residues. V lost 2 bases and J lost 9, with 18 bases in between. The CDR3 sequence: CASSVLGTREGTIYF. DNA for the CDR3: TGTGCCAGCAGCGTCTTAGGGACCCGGGAGGGCACCATATATTTT.

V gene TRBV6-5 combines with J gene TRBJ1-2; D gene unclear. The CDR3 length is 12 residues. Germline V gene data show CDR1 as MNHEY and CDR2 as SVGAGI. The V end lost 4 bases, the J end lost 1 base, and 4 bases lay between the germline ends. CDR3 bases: TGTGCCAGCAGTTTCGGTAACTATGGCTACACCTTC. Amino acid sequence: CASSFGNYGYTF.

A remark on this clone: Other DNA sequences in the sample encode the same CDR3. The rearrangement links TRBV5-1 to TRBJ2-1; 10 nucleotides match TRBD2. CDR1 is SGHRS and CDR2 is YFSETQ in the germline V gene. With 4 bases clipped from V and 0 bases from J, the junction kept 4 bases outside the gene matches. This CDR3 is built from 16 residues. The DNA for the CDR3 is TGCGCCAGCAGCCGACTAGCGGGTAGCTCCTACAATGAGCAGTTCTTC. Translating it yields CASSRLAGSSYNEQFF.

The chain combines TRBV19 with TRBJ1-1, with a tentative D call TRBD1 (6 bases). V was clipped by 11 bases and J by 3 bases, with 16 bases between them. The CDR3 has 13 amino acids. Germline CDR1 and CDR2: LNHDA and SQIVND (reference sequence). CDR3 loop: CAADGGGYTEAFF. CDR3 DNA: TGTGCCGCCGACGGTGGGGGCTACACTGAAGCTTTCTTT.

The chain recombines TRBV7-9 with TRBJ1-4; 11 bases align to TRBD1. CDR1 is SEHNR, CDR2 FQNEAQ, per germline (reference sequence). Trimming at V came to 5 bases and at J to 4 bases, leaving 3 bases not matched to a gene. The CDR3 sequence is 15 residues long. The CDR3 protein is CASSRDRGNNEKLFF. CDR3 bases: TGTGCCAGCAGCCGGGACAGGGGGAATAATGAAAAACTGTTTTTT.

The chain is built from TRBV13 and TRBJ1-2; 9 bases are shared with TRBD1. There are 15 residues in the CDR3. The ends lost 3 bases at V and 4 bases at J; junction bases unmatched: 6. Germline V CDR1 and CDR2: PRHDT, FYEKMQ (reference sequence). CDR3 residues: CASSFPTGGTYGYTF. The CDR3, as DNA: TGTGCCAGCAGCTTTCCGACAGGGGGAACCTATGGCTACACCTTC.

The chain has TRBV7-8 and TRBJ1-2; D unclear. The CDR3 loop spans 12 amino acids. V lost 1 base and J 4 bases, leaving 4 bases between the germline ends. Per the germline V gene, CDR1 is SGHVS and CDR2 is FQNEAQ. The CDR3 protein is CASSLVGYGYTF. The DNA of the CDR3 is TGTGCCAGCAGCTTAGTCGGCTATGGCTACACCTTC.

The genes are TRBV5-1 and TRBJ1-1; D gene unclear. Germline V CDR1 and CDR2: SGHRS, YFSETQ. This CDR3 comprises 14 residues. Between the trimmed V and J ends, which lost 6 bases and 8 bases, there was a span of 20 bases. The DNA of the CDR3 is TGCGCCAGCAACTCCTCCCCAGAAGGGAAAGAAGCTTTCTTT. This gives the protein CASNSSPEGKEAFF.

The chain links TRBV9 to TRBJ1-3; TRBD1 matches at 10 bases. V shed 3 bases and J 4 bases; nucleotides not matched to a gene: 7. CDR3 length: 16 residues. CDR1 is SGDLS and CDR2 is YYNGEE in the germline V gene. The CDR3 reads CASSARQGASGNTIYF. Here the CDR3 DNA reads TGTGCCAGCAGCGCCCGACAGGGGGCATCAGGAAACACCATATATTTT.

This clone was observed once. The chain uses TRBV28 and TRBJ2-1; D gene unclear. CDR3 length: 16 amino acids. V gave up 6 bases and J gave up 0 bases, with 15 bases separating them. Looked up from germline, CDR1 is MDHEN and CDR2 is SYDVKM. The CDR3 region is CASRSFDSSSYNEQFF. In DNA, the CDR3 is TGTGCCAGCAGGTCCTTCGATAGTAGCTCCTACAATGAGCAGTTCTTC. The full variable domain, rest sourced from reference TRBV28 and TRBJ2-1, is DVKVTQSSRYLVKRTGEKVFLECVQDMDHENMFWYRQDPGLGLRLIYFSYDVKMKEKGDIPEGYSVSREKKERFSLILESASTNQTSMYLCASRSFDSSSYNEQFFGPGTRLTVL.

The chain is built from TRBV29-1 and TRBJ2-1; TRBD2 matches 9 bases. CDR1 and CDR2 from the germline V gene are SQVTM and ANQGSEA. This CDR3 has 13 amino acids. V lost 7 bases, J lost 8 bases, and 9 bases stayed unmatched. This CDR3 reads CSDPSGTCHEQFF. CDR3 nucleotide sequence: TGCAGCGACCCTAGCGGGACGTGCCATGAGCAGTTCTTC.

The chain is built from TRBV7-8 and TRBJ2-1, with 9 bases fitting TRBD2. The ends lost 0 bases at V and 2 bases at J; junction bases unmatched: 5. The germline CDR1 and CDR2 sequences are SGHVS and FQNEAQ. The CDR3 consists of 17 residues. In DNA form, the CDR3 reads TGTGCCAGCAGCTTAGCCCGGGCTAGCGGGGCCTACAATGAGCAGTTCTTC. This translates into CASSLARASGAYNEQFF.

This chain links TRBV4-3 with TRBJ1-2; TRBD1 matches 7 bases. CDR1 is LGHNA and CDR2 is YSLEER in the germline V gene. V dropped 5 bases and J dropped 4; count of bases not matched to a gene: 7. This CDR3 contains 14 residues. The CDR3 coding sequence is TGCGCCAGCAGCGAAAGACAGGGCACCTATGGCTACACCTTC. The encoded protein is CASSERQGTYGYTF.

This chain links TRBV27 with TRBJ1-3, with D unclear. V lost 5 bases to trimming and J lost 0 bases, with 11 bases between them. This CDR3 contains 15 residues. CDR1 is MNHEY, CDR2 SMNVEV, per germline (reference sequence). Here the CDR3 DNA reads TGTGCCAGCAGTCCAAGACAAATCTCTGGAAACACCATATATTTT. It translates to CASSPRQISGNTIYF.

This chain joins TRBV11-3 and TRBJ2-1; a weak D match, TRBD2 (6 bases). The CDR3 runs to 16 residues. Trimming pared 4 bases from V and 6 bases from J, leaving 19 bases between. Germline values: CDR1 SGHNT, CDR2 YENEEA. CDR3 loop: CASSWGLTSDPNEQFF. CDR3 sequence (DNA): TGTGCCAGCAGCTGGGGACTTACGTCCGATCCCAATGAGCAGTTCTTC.